This note documents a single T cell receptor (beta chain) sequence. What antigen it recognizes has not been identified. No clone much larger than this one lies a single base away; base qualities are absent. The data originate from a study of T cell responses to AZD1222 COVID-19 vaccine (dated by TCRdb to the early 2020s). Regarding the research as a whole: AZD1222 recipients with second doses at about 4 weeks or about 12 weeks were pooled, because spike-specific TCR depth and breadth did not differ between schedules. Trial participants were enrolled by age into subgroups of 18-55, 56-69 and 70-plus years, and 148, 28 and 57 TCR-sequenced participants, respectively, were included in these subgroups. A total of just over 230 trial participants underwent TCR sequencing, of whom approximately 200 had received two doses of AZD1222 and around 25 had received two doses of the MenACWY control vaccine.

Summary of the overall study and its limitations: Conclusions about previously exposed vaccinees are limited because only six or seven AZD1222 recipients were SARS-CoV-2 seropositive at baseline. Because no samples from the day 14 peak response were available, repertoires could be characterized only after the peak T cell response. The whole spike protein was spanned by vaccine-associated CD4 TCRs, and dominant responses were seen in regions 160-218 and 743-854. The 56-69-year group was small, and its depth increase did not reach significance, likely because of low power. A significant rise in spike-specific TCR breadth and depth was observed after two AZD1222 doses relative to day 0 and relative to MenACWY recipients. Participants were mostly white British, with more females than males. The authors suggested clonal diversity may have been underestimated. Nearly half of unique spike-specific TCRs reportedly recognized epitopes outside regions mutated in the B.1.351 and B.1.1.7 variants.

The CDR3 regions of human TCRbeta chains were subjected to immunosequencing. As for the original processing: Repertoire TCRs were checked for matches against a reference library of SARS-CoV-2-specific TCRs that had been generated using the MIRA antigen-specificity platform. Breadth meant the fraction of unique TCRs that were SARS-CoV-2-associated, whereas depth meant the fraction of total T cells that were SARS-CoV-2-associated. Using the MIRA data, each spike-specific TCR was mapped to the spike region that the TCR reacts to and placed in a CD4 or CD8 class. Log10-transformed breadth and depth values were compared by one-way ANOVA with Sidak's multiple comparisons tests. TCRdb stores this immuneACCESS table with in-frame sequences only. Part of the clones is absent; in the studies checked, under half of the shortfall reflects unresolved V genes, and no reason is known for the rest. Clone size and the V and J calls come from that table; the DNA yielded D and trimming. The sample has around 58,000 clones on record, around 80% of them singletons. 10% to 13% of the sample goes to the ten largest clones.

What the time point label conveys for this sample: baseline before first vaccination. Vaccinee samples came from UK trials COV001 and COV002, including a single-blind randomized controlled phase 2/3 trial of AZD1222 (ChAdOx1 nCoV-19) in healthy adults. For TCRbeta chain sequencing, PBMC samples were collected from trial participants at day 0 and at day 28 after the second dose. Trimming costs V 0 bases and J 0 bases, and their ends lie 3 bases apart. The CDR3 contains 14 residues, cysteine and phenylalanine counted. Just the 42-base CDR3 DNA is kept, in frame starting at base 1. The germline V gene gives CDR1 as LGHNA and CDR2 as YSLEER.

The sample in question was peripheral blood, obtained on day 0 of AZD1222 vaccination. The receptor was derived from an adult in good health. Recombination connected TRBV4-3 to TRBJ1-3, with the D gene not clear enough to name. The DNA is TGCGCCAGCAGCCAAGATTACTCTGGAAACACCATATATTTT. Its protein product is CASSQDYSGNTIYF.